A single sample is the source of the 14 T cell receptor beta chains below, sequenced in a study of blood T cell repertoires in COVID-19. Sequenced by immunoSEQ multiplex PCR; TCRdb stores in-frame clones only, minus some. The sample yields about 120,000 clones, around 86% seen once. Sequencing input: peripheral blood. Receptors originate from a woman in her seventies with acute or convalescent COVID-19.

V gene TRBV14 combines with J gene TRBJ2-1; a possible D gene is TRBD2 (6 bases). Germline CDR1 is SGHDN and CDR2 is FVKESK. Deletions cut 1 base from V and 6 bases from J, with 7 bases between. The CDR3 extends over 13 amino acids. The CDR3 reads CASSQGLVNEQFF. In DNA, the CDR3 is TGTGCCAGCAGCCAAGGACTAGTCAATGAGCAGTTCTTC. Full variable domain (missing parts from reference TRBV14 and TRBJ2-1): EAGVTQFPSHSVIEKGQTVTLRCDPISGHDNLYWYRRVMGKEIKFLLHFVKESKQDESGMPNNRFLAERTGGTYSTLKVQPAELEDSGVYFCASSQGLVNEQFFGPGTRLTVL.

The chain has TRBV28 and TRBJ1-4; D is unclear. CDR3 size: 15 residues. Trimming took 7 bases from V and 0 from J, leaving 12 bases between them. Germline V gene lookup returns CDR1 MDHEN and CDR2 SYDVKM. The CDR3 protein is CASNGGGATNEKLFF. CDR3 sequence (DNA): TGTGCCAGCAACGGAGGAGGTGCAACTAATGAAAAACTGTTTTTT. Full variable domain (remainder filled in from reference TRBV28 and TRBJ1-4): DVKVTQSSRYLVKRTGEKVFLECVQDMDHENMFWYRQDPGLGLRLIYFSYDVKMKEKGDIPEGYSVSREKKERFSLILESASTNQTSMYLCASNGGGATNEKLFFGSGTQLSVL.

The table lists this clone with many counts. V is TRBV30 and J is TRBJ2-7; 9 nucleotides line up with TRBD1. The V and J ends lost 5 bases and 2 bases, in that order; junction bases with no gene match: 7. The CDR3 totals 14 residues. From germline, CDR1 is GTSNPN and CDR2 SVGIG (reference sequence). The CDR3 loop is CAWGRRQGAYEQYF. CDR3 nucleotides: TGTGCCTGGGGAAGAAGACAGGGGGCCTACGAGCAGTACTTC.

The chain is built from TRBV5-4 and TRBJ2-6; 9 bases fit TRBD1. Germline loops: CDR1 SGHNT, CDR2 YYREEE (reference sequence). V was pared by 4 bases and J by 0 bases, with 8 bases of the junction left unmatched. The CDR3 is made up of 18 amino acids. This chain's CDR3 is CASSRGQGESSGANVLTF. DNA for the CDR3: TGTGCCAGCAGCCGGGGACAGGGTGAATCCTCTGGGGCCAACGTCCTGACTTTC.

CDR3 sequence: CASSRTSGGQETQYF. CDR3 in DNA: TGTGCCAGCAGCCGGACTAGCGGGGGCCAAGAGACCCAGTACTTC. This chain connects TRBV3-1 (or the pseudogene TRBV3-2) to TRBJ2-5; TRBD2 agrees at 13 bases. Losses at the gene ends were 4 bases for V and 1 base for J; bases not matched to a gene: 0. The CDR3 totals 15 residues. Germline V gene sequence: CDR1 LGHDT, CDR2 YNNKEL (reference sequence).

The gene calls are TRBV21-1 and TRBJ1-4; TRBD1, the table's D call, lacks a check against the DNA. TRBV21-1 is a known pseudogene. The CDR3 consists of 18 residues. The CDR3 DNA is TGTGCCAGCAGCCAAAAGCACCGGCAGGGGCCATTCCATGAAAAACTGTTTTTT. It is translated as CASSQKHRQGPFHEKLFF.

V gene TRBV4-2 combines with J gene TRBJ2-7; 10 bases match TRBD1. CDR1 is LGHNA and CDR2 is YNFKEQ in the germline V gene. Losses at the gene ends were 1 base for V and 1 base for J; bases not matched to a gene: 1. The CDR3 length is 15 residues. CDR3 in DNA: TGTGCCAGCAGCCAAGGGGACAGGGGATCCTACGAGCAGTACTTC. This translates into CASSQGDRGSYEQYF.

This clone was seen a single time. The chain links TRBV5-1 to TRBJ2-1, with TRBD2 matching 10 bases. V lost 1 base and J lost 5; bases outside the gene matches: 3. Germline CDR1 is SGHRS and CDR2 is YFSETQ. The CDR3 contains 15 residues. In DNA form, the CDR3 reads TGCGCCAGCAGCTTGCCTAGCGGGGGAAACAATGAGCAGTTCTTC. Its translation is CASSLPSGGNNEQFF. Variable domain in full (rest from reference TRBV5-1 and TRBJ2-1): KAGVTQTPRYLIKTRGQQVTLSCSPISGHRSVSWYQQTPGQGLQFLFEYFSETQRNKGNFPGRFSGRQFSNSRSEMNVSTLELGDSALYLCASSLPSGGNNEQFFGPGTRLTVL.

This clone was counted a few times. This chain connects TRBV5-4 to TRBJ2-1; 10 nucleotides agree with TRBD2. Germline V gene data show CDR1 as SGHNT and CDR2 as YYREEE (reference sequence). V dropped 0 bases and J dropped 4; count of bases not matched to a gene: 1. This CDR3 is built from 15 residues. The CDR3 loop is CASSLGSGGYNEQFF. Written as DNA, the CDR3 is TGTGCCAGCAGCTTGGGTAGCGGGGGGTACAATGAGCAGTTCTTC.

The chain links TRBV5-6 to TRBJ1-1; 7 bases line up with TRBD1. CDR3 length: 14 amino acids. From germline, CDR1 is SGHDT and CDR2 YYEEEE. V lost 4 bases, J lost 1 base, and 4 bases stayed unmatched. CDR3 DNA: TGTGCCAGCAGCCGGACAGGCACGAACACTGAAGCTTTCTTT. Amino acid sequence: CASSRTGTNTEAFF. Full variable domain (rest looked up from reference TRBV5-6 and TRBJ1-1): DAGVTQSPTHLIKTRGQQVTLRCSPKSGHDTVSWYQQALGQGPQFIFQYYEEEERQRGNFPDRFSGHQFPNYSSELNVNALLLGDSALYLCASSRTGTNTEAFFGQGTRLTVV.

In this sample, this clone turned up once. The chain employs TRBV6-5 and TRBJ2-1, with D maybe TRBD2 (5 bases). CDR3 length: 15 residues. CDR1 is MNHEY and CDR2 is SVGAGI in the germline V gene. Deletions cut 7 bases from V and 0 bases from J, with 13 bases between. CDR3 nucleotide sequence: TGTGCCAGCAAGTCCGGGGTAGGCTCCTACAATGAGCAGTTCTTC. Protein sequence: CASKSGVGSYNEQFF.

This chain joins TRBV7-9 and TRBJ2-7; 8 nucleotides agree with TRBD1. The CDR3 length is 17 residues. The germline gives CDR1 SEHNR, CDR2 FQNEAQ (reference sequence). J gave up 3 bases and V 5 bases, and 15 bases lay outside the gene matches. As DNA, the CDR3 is TGTGCCAGCAGCACGGACCCTGGGACAGGTTTTTTCTACGAGCAGTACTTC. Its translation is CASSTDPGTGFFYEQYF.

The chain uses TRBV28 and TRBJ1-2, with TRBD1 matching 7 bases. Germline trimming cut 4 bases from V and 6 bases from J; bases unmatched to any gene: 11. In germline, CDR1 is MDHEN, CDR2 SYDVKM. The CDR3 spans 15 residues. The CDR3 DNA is TGTGCCAGCAGTTCGGGTGGACAGGCACTGGATGGCTACACCTTC. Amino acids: CASSSGGQALDGYTF.

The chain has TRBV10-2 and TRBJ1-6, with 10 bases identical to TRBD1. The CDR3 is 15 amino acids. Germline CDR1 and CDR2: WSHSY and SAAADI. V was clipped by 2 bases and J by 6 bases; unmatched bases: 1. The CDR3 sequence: CASSEDRGLNSPLHF. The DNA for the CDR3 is TGCGCCAGCAGTGAGGACAGGGGGCTTAATTCACCCCTCCACTTT.